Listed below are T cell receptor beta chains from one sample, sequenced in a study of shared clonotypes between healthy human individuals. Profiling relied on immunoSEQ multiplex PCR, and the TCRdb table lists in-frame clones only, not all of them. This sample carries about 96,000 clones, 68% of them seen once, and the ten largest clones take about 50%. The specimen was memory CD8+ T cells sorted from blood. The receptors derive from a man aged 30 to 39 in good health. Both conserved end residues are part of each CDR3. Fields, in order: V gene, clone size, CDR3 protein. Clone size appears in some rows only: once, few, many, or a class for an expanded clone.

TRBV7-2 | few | CASSHSETYEQYF
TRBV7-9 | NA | CASKGQGAIEAFF
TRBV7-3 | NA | CASSYLAGSTDTQYF
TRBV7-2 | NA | CASGGSSTGVDKQFF
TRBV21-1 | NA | CASSPRTGAGYTF
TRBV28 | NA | CASSPDIYEQYF
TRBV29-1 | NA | CSVESFVRKETQYF
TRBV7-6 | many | CASSPHGLAGLPYEQYF
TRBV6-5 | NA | CASSFSSGSSYGYTF
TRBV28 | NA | CASSPARLAGVGSTDTQYF
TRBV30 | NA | CAWSTRTGVGKTQYF
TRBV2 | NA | CASSRQGFGSNYGYTF
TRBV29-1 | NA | CSVGDRGFSGANVLTF
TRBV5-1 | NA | CASSFGTPNTGELFF
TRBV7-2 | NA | CASSLDRTSGSTQYF
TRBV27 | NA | CASRGVGRYDNEQFF
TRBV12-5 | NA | CASGLGTKTVWHF
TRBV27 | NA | CASSLEGFAKNIQYF
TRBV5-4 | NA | CASSPEGETQYF
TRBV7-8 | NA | CASSLAGTSEGNEQFF
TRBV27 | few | CASSREGLNTEAFF
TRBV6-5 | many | CASKMMRDGVTAQYF
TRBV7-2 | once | CASSWTTGSRETQYF
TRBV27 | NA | CASSTTGYTEAFF
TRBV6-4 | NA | CASSRREGDTQYF
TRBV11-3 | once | CASSSSRETQYF
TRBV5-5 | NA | CASSLLGLAGVPDGYEQYF
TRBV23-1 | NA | CASSHWGGGSNQPQHF
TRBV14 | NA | CASSQAASGKVFF
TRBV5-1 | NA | CASSLGQGAVGELFF
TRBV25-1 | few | CASSDGAAYEQYF
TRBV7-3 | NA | CASSLSGSSDTQYF
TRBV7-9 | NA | CASSSLDRFAEAFF
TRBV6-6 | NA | CASSYLIGAAFF
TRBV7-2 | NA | CASSYLPGGKPYNEQFF
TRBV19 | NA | CASSIPGEAGELFF
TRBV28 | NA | CASGNIAYEQYF
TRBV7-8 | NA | CASTDGGPVLLDTQYF
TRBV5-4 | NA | CASSRDGSFYEQYF
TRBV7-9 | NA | CASSPPRVDEQYF
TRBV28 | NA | CASSFPGKNYGYTF
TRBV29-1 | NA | CSGLGTGGGGETQYF
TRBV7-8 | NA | CASSRRGGEQFF
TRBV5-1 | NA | CASSGDQGANTGELFF
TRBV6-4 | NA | CASSDRGSDTQYF
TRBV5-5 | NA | CASSSGPAAGYTF
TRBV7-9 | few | CASSQERTQSYNEQFF
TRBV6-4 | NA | CASSDSDRGEQYF
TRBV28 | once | CASSLGAGGYSDNEQFF
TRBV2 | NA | CAIDGGNSNQPQHF
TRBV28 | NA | CASSVDANNEQFF
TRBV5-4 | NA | CASSLESYGYTF
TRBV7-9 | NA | CASSPSSQPYNEQFF
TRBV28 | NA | CASSSGRRNRVAKNIQYF
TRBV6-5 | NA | CASRSDGGSYNEQFF
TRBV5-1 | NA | CASSVELRSYNEQFF
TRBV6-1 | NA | CASSDPSKYTNTEAFF
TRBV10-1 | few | CASSEFTAVTGELFF
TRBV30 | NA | CAWSPGRIYGYTF
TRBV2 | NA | CATSTGNGANVLTF